A selection of T cell receptor beta chains follows, all from one sample in a study of glioma-infiltrating T cells after dendritic cell vaccination. TCRdb's copy holds only in-frame clones and misses some; the assay was immunoSEQ multiplex PCR. The sample holds 30,000 to 40,000 clones; almost 85% are singletons and the top ten take approximately 8.4%. Sequences were derived from blood, sampled before dendritic cell vaccination. Every receptor here comes from a human donor with glioblastoma. The CDR3 runs from the conserved cysteine through the conserved F or W. The order of the fields is D gene, clone size, V gene, J gene, CDR3 DNA, CDR3 protein. A D gene is named only where the DNA matches it firmly. Clone size is stated in some rows and not others, as once, few, many or a class when expanded.

d_gene: .; abundance: once; v_gene: TRBV10-3; j_gene: TRBJ1-2; CDR3nt: TGTGCCATCAGGACGGACATGCTGTACTATGGCTACACCTTC; CDR3aa: CAIRTDMLYYGYTF
d_gene: TRBD1; abundance: .; v_gene: TRBV28; j_gene: TRBJ1-1; CDR3nt: TGTGCCAGCAGCCCTCCGGGACAGAAGGGGGATAGGGAAGCTTTCTTT; CDR3aa: CASSPPGQKGDREAFF
d_gene: TRBD1; abundance: .; v_gene: TRBV19; j_gene: TRBJ2-7; CDR3nt: TGTGCCAGTAGTACACCGGGACAGGGGGGAGACTACGAGCAGTACTTC; CDR3aa: CASSTPGQGGDYEQYF
d_gene: .; abundance: .; v_gene: TRBV9; j_gene: TRBJ2-7; CDR3nt: TGTGCCAGCAGCGTAGCAGGGGTAGGCTACGAGCAGTACTTC; CDR3aa: CASSVAGVGYEQYF
d_gene: .; abundance: .; v_gene: TRBV7-9; j_gene: TRBJ2-7; CDR3nt: TGTGCCAGCTCCAGGGGAGTTGGCACAGACGAGCAGTACTTC; CDR3aa: CASSRGVGTDEQYF
d_gene: .; abundance: .; v_gene: TRBV28; j_gene: TRBJ1-6; CDR3nt: TGTGCCAGCACTAAGACAGTATTAAGTTCACCCCTCCACTTT; CDR3aa: CASTKTVLSSPLHF
d_gene: .; abundance: .; v_gene: TRBV6-5; j_gene: TRBJ2-2; CDR3nt: TGTGCCAGCAGTTACTCGCGGAGGACGAACACCGGGGAGCTGTTTTTT; CDR3aa: CASSYSRRTNTGELFF
d_gene: .; abundance: .; v_gene: TRBV30; j_gene: TRBJ1-1; CDR3nt: TGTGCCTGGAGTGTACAGATGAACACTGAAGCTTTCTTT; CDR3aa: CAWSVQMNTEAFF
d_gene: TRBD1; abundance: .; v_gene: TRBV9; j_gene: TRBJ2-7; CDR3nt: TGTGCCAGCGCGCTAGGGGACAGGGGTATCGACGAGCAGTACTTC; CDR3aa: CASALGDRGIDEQYF
d_gene: TRBD2; abundance: once; v_gene: TRBV7-2; j_gene: TRBJ2-7; CDR3nt: TGTGCCAGCAGCTTTCTAGCGGGGGGATCCTACGAGCAGTACTTC; CDR3aa: CASSFLAGGSYEQYF
d_gene: .; abundance: .; v_gene: TRBV30; j_gene: TRBJ2-7; CDR3nt: TGTGCCTGGAGTGTATGGCGGGGGCTTTCCTACGAGCAGTACTTC; CDR3aa: CAWSVWRGLSYEQYF
d_gene: .; abundance: .; v_gene: TRBV5-6; j_gene: TRBJ1-5; CDR3nt: TGTGCCAGCAGCTCCAGCAGGGCCCAGGTCGAACCCCAGCATTTT; CDR3aa: CASSSSRAQVEPQHF
d_gene: .; abundance: .; v_gene: TRBV6-6; j_gene: TRBJ1-5; CDR3nt: TGTGCCAGCAGTGGCAGGGGACGGTACAATCAGCCCCAGCATTTT; CDR3aa: CASSGRGRYNQPQHF
d_gene: TRBD2; abundance: few; v_gene: TRBV5-1; j_gene: TRBJ2-7; CDR3nt: TGCGCCAGCAGCTTAGCTAGCGGGTTTTCCTACGAGCAGTACTTC; CDR3aa: CASSLASGFSYEQYF
d_gene: TRBD2; abundance: .; v_gene: TRBV19; j_gene: TRBJ2-2; CDR3nt: TGTGCCAGTAGAAGTCGAGGAAGTCTAGCGGGGGGCTCTTCCGGGGAGCTGTTTTTT; CDR3aa: CASRSRGSLAGGSSGELFF
d_gene: .; abundance: few; v_gene: TRBV4-1; j_gene: TRBJ1-2; CDR3nt: TGCGCCAGCAGTCCTTATAGGGACACAAACTATGGCTACACCTTC; CDR3aa: CASSPYRDTNYGYTF
d_gene: TRBD2; abundance: .; v_gene: TRBV30; j_gene: TRBJ2-5; CDR3nt: TGTGCCTGCAGGACTAGCGGGGGTTGGGAGACCCAGTACTTC; CDR3aa: CACRTSGGWETQYF
d_gene: TRBD1; abundance: .; v_gene: TRBV5-1; j_gene: TRBJ1-3; CDR3nt: TGCGCCAGCAGCTTGGGGGACAGGGATGGAAACACCATATATTTT; CDR3aa: CASSLGDRDGNTIYF
d_gene: TRBD2; abundance: .; v_gene: TRBV5-4; j_gene: TRBJ2-4; CDR3nt: TGTGCCAGCAGCTCGGGGGGGGGTTGGAAAAACATTCAGTACTTC; CDR3aa: CASSSGGGWKNIQYF
d_gene: .; abundance: .; v_gene: TRBV6-5; j_gene: TRBJ1-1; CDR3nt: TGTGCCAGCAGTTACTCCCAGAACATGAACACTGAAGCTTTCTTT; CDR3aa: CASSYSQNMNTEAFF
d_gene: .; abundance: .; v_gene: TRBV6-1; j_gene: TRBJ2-3; CDR3nt: TGTGCCAGCAGTCCCCAAGGACTGACCACAGATACGCAGTATTTT; CDR3aa: CASSPQGLTTDTQYF
d_gene: .; abundance: few; v_gene: TRBV6-5; j_gene: TRBJ2-4; CDR3nt: TGTGCCACCTCATCCGTGGGGCGTGGGGGGAACATTCAGTACTTC; CDR3aa: CATSSVGRGGNIQYF
d_gene: TRBD2; abundance: few; v_gene: TRBV9; j_gene: TRBJ2-7; CDR3nt: TGTGCCAGCAGCGTAGGTCCAGGCCGGGGGGCCTACGAGCAGTACTTC; CDR3aa: CASSVGPGRGAYEQYF
d_gene: TRBD1; abundance: .; v_gene: TRBV28; j_gene: TRBJ1-5; CDR3nt: TGTGCCAGCAGGGCGACAGGGGATCATCAGCCCCAGCATTTT; CDR3aa: CASRATGDHQPQHF
d_gene: TRBD1; abundance: .; v_gene: TRBV11-2; j_gene: TRBJ1-1; CDR3nt: TGTGCCAGCAGCCTAAACAGGGGATTAGCTGAAGCTTTCTTT; CDR3aa: CASSLNRGLAEAFF
d_gene: .; abundance: .; v_gene: TRBV19; j_gene: TRBJ1-4; CDR3nt: TGTGCCAGTAGTATCGGGGTCTCAACTAATGAAAAACTGTTTTTT; CDR3aa: CASSIGVSTNEKLFF
d_gene: TRBD1; abundance: .; v_gene: TRBV5-1; j_gene: TRBJ2-5; CDR3nt: TGCGCCAGCAGCCAACTGACAGGGTTCCAAGAGACCCAGTACTTC; CDR3aa: CASSQLTGFQETQYF
d_gene: .; abundance: .; v_gene: TRBV27; j_gene: TRBJ2-3; CDR3nt: TGTGCCAGCAGTCGTCAGGGGGGATCGTCCGGTACGCAGTATTTT; CDR3aa: CASSRQGGSSGTQYF